The T cell receptor beta chain described here comes from a study of cytomegalovirus exposure and HLA in healthy donors. Study-wide results and limits: HLA-A and HLA-B allele assignments for most subjects were reportedly predicted accurately using TCR beta sequences.

Primers: 60 Vbeta forward and 13 Jbeta reverse. Sequencing was performed with immunoSEQ multiplex PCR; in TCRdb, only in-frame clones are kept and a portion is missing. Here the sample spans 100,000 to 150,000 clones, over 70% being singletons. The count of this clone is one. The target antigen is unknown. Input material: PBMCs. This sequence was found in a female donor in good health and CMV-seronegative.

CDR3 loop: CAITDRRQGPNQPQHF. The CDR3 DNA reads as TGTGCCATCACCGATCGACGACAGGGGCCTAATCAGCCCCAGCATTTT. This chain joins TRBV10-3 and TRBJ1-5; 8 bases map to TRBD1. Unmatched junction bases numbered 12, after V lost 7 bases and J lost 4 bases. Per the germline V gene, CDR1 is ENHRY and CDR2 is SYGVKD. The CDR3 has 16 residues.